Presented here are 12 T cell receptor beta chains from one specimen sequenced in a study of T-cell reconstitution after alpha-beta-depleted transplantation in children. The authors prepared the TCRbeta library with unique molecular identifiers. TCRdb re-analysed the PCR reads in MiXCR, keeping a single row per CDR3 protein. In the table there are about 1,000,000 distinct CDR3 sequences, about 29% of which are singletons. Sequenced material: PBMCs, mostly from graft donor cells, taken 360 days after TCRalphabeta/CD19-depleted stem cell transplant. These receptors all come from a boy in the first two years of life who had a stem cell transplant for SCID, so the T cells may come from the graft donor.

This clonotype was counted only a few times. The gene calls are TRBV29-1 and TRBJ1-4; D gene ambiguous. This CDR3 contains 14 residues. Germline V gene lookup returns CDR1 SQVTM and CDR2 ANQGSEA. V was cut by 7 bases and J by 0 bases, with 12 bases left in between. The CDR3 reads CSARLFTTNEKLFF. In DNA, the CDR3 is TGCAGCGCTCGACTCTTTACAACTAATGAAAAACTGTTTTTT.

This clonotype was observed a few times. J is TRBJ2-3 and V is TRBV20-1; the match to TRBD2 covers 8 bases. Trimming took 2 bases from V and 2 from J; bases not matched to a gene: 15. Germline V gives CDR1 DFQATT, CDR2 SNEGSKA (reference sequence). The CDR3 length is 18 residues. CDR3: CSARRPRAGGGITDTQYF. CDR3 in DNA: TGCAGTGCTAGACGACCGCGTGCTGGCGGGGGGATCACAGATACGCAGTATTTT.

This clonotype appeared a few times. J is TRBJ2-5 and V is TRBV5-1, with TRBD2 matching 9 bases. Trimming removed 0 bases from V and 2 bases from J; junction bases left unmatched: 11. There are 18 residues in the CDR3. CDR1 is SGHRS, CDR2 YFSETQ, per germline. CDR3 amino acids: CASSLVSGGRPGQETQYF. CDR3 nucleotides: TGCGCCAGCAGCTTGGTTAGCGGGGGAAGACCAGGGCAAGAGACCCAGTACTTC.

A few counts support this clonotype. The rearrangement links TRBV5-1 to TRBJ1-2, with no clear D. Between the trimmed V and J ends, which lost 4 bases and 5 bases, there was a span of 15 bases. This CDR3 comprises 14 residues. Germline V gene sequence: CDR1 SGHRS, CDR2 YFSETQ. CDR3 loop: CASSQQVGSYGYTF. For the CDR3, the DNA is TGCGCCAGCAGCCAGCAGGTTGGGTCTTATGGCTACACCTTC.

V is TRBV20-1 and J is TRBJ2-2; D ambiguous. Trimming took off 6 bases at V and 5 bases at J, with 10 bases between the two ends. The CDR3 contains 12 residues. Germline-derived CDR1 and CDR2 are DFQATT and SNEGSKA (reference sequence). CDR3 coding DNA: TGCAGTGCCCCCGACGGTACCGGGGAGCTGTTTTTT. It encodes CSAPDGTGELFF.

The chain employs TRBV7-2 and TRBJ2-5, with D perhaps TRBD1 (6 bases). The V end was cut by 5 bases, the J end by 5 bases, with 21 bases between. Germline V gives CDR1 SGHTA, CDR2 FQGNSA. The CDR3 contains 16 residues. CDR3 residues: CASSRGRRGLGETQYF. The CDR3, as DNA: TGTGCCAGCAGCCGGGGTCGAAGGGGGTTGGGTGAGACCCAGTACTTC.

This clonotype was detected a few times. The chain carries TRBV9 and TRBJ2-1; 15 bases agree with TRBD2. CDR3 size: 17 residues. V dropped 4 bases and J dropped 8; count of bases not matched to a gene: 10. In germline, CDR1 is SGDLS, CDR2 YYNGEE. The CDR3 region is CASSPRTSGGAFYEQFF. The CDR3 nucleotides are TGTGCCAGCAGCCCCCGGACTAGCGGGGGGGCCTTCTATGAGCAGTTCTTC.

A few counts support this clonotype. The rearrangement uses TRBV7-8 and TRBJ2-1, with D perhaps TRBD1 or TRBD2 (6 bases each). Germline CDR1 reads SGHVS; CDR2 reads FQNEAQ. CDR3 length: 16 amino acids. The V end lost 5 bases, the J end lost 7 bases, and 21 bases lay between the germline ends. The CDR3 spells CASSPDGGSLGNEQFF. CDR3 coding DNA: TGTGCCAGCAGCCCTGACGGGGGCTCTTTGGGGAATGAGCAGTTCTTC.

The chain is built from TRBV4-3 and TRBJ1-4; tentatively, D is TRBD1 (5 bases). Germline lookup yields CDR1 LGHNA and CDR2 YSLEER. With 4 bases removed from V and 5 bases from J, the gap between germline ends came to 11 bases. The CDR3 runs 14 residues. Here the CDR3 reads CASSPRERNEKLFF. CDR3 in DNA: TGCGCCAGCAGCCCCAGGGAGAGAAATGAAAAACTGTTTTTT.

The CDR3 reads CAWSGGGNQPQHF. The CDR3 DNA reads TGTGCCTGGAGTGGTGGGGGCAATCAGCCCCAGCATTTT. V gene TRBV30 combines with J gene TRBJ1-5; D gene uncertain. V was pared by 1 base and J by 2 bases, with 6 bases between. Germline V lookup: CDR1 GTSNPN, CDR2 SVGIG (reference sequence). This CDR3 has 13 residues.

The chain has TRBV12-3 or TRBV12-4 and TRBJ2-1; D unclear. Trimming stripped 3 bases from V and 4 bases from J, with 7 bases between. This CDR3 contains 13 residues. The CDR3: CASSFEQYNEQFF. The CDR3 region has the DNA TGTGCCAGCAGTTTCGAGCAGTACAATGAGCAGTTCTTC.

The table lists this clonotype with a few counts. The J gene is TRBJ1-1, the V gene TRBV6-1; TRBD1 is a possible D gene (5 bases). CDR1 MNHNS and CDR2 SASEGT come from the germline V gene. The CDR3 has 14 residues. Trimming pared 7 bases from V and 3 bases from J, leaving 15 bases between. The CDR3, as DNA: TGTGCCAGCACGGCCCCGGGGGGGTACACTGAAGCTTTCTTT. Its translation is CASTAPGGYTEAFF.